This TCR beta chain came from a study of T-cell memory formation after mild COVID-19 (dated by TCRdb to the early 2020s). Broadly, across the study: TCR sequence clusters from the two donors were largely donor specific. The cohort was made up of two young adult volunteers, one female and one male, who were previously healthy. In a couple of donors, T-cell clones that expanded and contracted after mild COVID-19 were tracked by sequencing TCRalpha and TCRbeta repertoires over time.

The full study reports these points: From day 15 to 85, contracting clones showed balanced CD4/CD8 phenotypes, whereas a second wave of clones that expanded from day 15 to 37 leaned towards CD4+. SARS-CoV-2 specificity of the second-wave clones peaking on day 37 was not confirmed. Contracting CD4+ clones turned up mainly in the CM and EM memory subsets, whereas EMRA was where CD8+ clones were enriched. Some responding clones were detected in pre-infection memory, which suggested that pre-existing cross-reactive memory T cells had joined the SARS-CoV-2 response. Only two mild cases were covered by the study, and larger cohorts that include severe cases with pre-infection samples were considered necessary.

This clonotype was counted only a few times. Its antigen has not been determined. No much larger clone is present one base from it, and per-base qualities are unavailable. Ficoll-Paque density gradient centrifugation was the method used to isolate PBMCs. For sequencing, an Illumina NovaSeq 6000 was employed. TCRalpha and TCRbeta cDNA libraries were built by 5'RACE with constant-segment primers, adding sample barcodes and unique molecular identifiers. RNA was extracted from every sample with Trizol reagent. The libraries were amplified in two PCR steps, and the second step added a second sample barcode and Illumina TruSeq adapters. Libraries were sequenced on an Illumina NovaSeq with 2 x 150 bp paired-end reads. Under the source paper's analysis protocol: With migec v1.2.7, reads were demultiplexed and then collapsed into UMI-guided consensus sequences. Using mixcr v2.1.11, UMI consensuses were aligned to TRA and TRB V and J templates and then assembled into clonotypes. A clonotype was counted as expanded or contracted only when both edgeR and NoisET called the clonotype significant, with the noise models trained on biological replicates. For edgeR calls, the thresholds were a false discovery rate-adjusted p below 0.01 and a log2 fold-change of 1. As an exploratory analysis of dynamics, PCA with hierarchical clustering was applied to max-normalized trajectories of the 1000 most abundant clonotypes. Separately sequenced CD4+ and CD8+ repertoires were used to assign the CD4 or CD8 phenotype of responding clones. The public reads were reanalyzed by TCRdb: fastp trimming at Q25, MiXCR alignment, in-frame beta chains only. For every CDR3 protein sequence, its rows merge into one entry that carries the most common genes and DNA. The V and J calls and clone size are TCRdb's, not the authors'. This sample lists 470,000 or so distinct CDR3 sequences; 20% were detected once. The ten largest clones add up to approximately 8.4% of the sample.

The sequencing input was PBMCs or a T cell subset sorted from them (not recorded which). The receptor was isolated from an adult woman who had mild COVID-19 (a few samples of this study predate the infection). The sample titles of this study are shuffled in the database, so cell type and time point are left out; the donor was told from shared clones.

This receptor carries the CDR3 CSAREFSRSYNEQFF. The base sequence is TGCAGTGCTAGAGAATTCTCTCGCTCCTACAATGAGCAGTTCTTC. The receptor chain draws on TRBV20-1 and TRBJ2-1, with the D gene not confidently named. Its CDR3 holds 15 amino acids, cysteine through phenylalanine. Here the CDR3 DNA is all that survives: 45 bases in frame from base 1. Trimming takes 0 bases from V and 0 bases from J, and the germline ends sit 9 bases apart. CDR1 and CDR2, per the germline V gene (reference sequence), are DFQATT and SNEGSKA.